The clone carrying this T cell receptor beta chain was seen many times. Documented time point: before trial treatment. The patients who were eligible all carried advanced solid tumors that lacked tumor-infiltrating lymphocytes, meaning the tumors were TIL-negative. Primers targeting TRAV and TRBV primed first-strand cDNA, covering alpha and beta chains. With a V-primer adapter and a constant-region primer, TCRs were amplified for 20 to 25 PCR cycles. TCRdb re-derived calls from the reads in MiXCR, one entry per CDR3 protein. The repertoire includes 80,000 to 95,000 distinct CDR3 sequences, 9.4% of them detected once, and around 0.98% sits in the top ten. This CDR3 contains 14 residues. Trimming shortened V by 8 bases and J by 4 bases, and 14 bases separated the two germline ends. From germline, CDR1 is MDHEN and CDR2 SYDVKM. The entry originates in a study of low-dose radiotherapy and immunotherapy resistance in tumors. Study-level information: Intravenous ipilimumab 1 mg/kg every six weeks was given with nivolumab 240 mg every two weeks.

This clonotype originated in a male donor with prostate cancer. This chain joins TRBV28 and TRBJ1-4; no clear D gene. Sequenced here: PBMCs, sampled before treatment. The CDR3 DNA follows: TGTGCCAGCCAAGGCGGGTCTGGTAATGAAAAACTGTTTTTT. Residues: CASQGGSGNEKLFF.